This T cell receptor (beta chain) was captured by sequencing in a study of blood T cell repertoires in COVID-19. Turning to the study itself: PBMCs, B-cell-depleted T cells, or T cells were the source of the cDNA or gDNA that made up the material.

The protocol was immunoSEQ multiplex PCR, while the TCRdb copy is restricted to in-frame clones and leaves out a portion. The repertoire holds about 400,000 clones, around nine tenths seen once, with approximately 9.3% in the top ten. The sample holds a few counts of this clone. All enrollees were roughly 18 to 89 years old and from 20 to 25 US areas. The sample consisted of PBMCs or T cells enriched from blood (not recorded which). This TCR derives from a woman in her forties or fifties who had recovered from COVID-19.

CDR3 in amino acids: CASSAAPRNTEAFF. The CDR3 DNA is TGTGCCAGCAGCGCCGCCCCTAGGAACACTGAAGCTTTCTTT. This chain connects TRBV7-9 to TRBJ1-1; no reliable D call. The germline V and J ends were trimmed by 5 bases and 1 base, with 11 bases remaining between them. The CDR3 extends over 14 amino acids. CDR1 and CDR2 (germline): SEHNR, FQNEAQ (reference sequence).